This is a list of T cell receptor beta chains from one sample in a study of cytomegalovirus exposure and HLA in healthy donors. TCRdb's copy holds only in-frame clones and misses some; the assay was immunoSEQ multiplex PCR. The sample lists 110,000 to 150,000 clones; around 72% were seen once. Sample: PBMCs. The source is a human donor in good health. Both conserved end residues are part of each CDR3. The D gene is left open where the match is weak. Part of the rows lack a size; the others show once, few, many or a class for expanded clones.

j_call	d_call	clone_size	v_call	cdr3_aa	cdr3_nt
TRBJ2-7	TRBD2	-	TRBV5-1	CASSVSGSSYEQYF	TGCGCCAGCAGCGTAAGCGGGAGCTCCTACGAGCAGTACTTC
TRBJ2-5	TRBD1	-	TRBV7-2	CASSLGTGGAETQYF	TGTGCCAGCAGCTTAGGGACAGGGGGTGCAGAGACCCAGTACTTC
TRBJ1-2	-	-	TRBV6-6	CASSFGQSYGYTF	TGTGCCAGCAGTTTTGGACAGAGCTATGGGTACACCTTC
TRBJ2-7	-	-	TRBV29-1	CSVEDADSYEQYF	TGCAGCGTTGAAGACGCGGACAGCTACGAGCAGTACTTC
TRBJ2-7	-	-	TRBV6-5	CASSYSGDSSYEQYF	TGTGCCAGCAGTTACTCCGGTGACAGTTCCTACGAGCAGTACTTC
TRBJ2-5	-	-	TRBV6-5	CASSDRTRQETQYF	TGTGCCAGCAGTGACCGGACACGTCAAGAGACCCAGTACTTC
TRBJ2-7	TRBD2	-	TRBV18	CASSGTSVPYEQYF	TGTGCCAGCTCCGGGACTAGCGTCCCCTACGAGCAGTACTTC
TRBJ1-5	TRBD1	-	TRBV19	CASTFRGGNQPQHF	TGTGCCAGTACCTTCAGGGGGGGCAATCAGCCCCAGCATTTT
TRBJ2-2	TRBD2	-	TRBV9	CASSVGAGGWELFF	TGTGCCAGCAGCGTAGGAGCGGGAGGTTGGGAGCTGTTTTTT
TRBJ1-2	-	-	TRBV28	CASSKQSNYGYTF	TGTGCCAGCAGTAAACAGTCTAACTATGGCTACACCTTC
TRBJ2-3	TRBD1	-	TRBV19	CASSYRTGEVTDTQYF	TGTGCCAGTAGTTATCGGACAGGAGAGGTCACAGATACGCAGTATTTT
TRBJ2-4	-	-	TRBV11-2	CASSIGTSLAKNIQYF	TGTGCCAGCAGTATAGGGACATCTCTAGCCAAAAACATTCAGTACTTC
TRBJ2-2	TRBD2	-	TRBV7-9	CASSSPGLAYTGELFF	TGTGCCAGCAGCTCCCCCGGACTAGCCTACACCGGGGAGCTGTTTTTT
TRBJ2-6	-	-	TRBV5-1	CASSLGGTGANVLTF	TGCGCCAGCAGCTTGGGAGGGACTGGGGCCAACGTCCTGACTTTC
TRBJ1-1	-	-	TRBV11-2	CASSLEGGASTEAFF	TGTGCCAGCAGCTTAGAGGGAGGGGCGAGCACTGAAGCTTTCTTT
TRBJ2-3	TRBD2	-	TRBV9	CASRAGLALSSTDTQYF	TGTGCCAGCAGAGCGGGACTAGCGCTATCTAGCACAGATACGCAGTATTTT
TRBJ1-2	-	-	TRBV7-9	CASSAESFYGYTF	TGTGCCAGCAGCGCCGAGAGCTTCTATGGCTACACCTTC
TRBJ2-5	TRBD2	few	TRBV6-1	CASSGSGGQETQYF	TGTGCCAGCAGTGGGAGCGGGGGCCAAGAGACCCAGTACTTC
TRBJ1-1	-	-	TRBV7-9	CASSPQNQMLPEAFF	TGTGCCAGCAGCCCCCAAAATCAGATGCTCCCTGAAGCTTTCTTT
TRBJ2-2	TRBD1	-	TRBV29-1	CSVGQGEYTGELFF	TGCAGCGTCGGACAGGGGGAATATACCGGGGAGCTGTTTTTT
TRBJ1-3	TRBD1	-	TRBV30	CAAQTGDGNTIYF	TGTGCCGCCCAAACAGGGGATGGAAACACCATATATTTT
TRBJ2-7	-	-	TRBV11-3	CASSLGGSSYEQYF	TGTGCCAGCAGCTTAGGAGGTTCCTCCTACGAGCAGTACTTC
TRBJ1-1	-	-	TRBV11-3	CASSFLGTLKNTEAFF	TGTGCCAGCAGCTTTCTCGGGACACTAAAGAACACTGAAGCTTTCTTT
TRBJ2-7	TRBD2	-	TRBV27	CASSSGLAGTEQYF	TGTGCCAGCAGTTCGGGACTAGCGGGAACCGAGCAGTACTTC
TRBJ1-2	TRBD1	-	TRBV11-2	CASSLGTGDDYTF	TGTGCCAGCAGCTTAGGGACAGGGGATGACTACACCTTC
TRBJ2-3	-	-	TRBV6-1	CASSSGLTDTQYF	TGTGCCAGCAGCTCGGGTCTCACAGATACGCAGTATTTT
TRBJ2-7	TRBD1	-	TRBV5-1	CASSWTGRDYEQYF	TGCGCCAGCAGCTGGACAGGGCGGGACTACGAGCAGTACTTC
TRBJ2-1	TRBD2	-	TRBV5-1	CASSLQRGNEQFF	TGCGCCAGCAGCTTGCAGCGGGGGAATGAGCAGTTCTTC
TRBJ1-2	-	-	TRBV28	CASSLQAPVMGYTF	TGTGCCAGCAGTTTACAAGCCCCGGTCATGGGCTACACCTTC
TRBJ2-7	-	-	TRBV9	CASTPDSYEQYF	TGTGCCAGCACTCCGGACAGCTACGAGCAGTACTTC
TRBJ2-7	-	-	TRBV4-1	CASSQEGTGATSYEQYF	TGCGCCAGCAGCCAAGAAGGCACGGGAGCGACCTCCTACGAGCAGTACTTC
TRBJ1-2	-	-	TRBV6-5	CASSYSTAGPYGYTF	TGTGCCAGCAGTTACTCGACGGCGGGACCCTATGGCTACACCTTC
TRBJ2-1	TRBD2	once	TRBV30	CAWSVLAGGGGQFF	TGTGCCTGGAGTGTCCTAGCGGGAGGAGGGGGTCAGTTCTTC
TRBJ1-2	-	-	TRBV9	CASRENYGYTF	TGTGCCAGCAGAGAGAACTATGGCTACACCTTC
TRBJ2-1	TRBD2	once	TRBV29-1	CSVGTSGNEQFF	TGCAGCGTGGGGACTAGCGGCAATGAGCAGTTCTTC
TRBJ2-5	-	-	TRBV29-1	CSVDDSQAETQYF	TGCAGCGTTGATGACAGCCAGGCAGAGACCCAGTACTTC
TRBJ2-5	TRBD1	-	TRBV19	CASSRDRAPFQETQYF	TGTGCCAGTAGTCGGGACAGGGCCCCCTTCCAAGAGACCCAGTACTTC
TRBJ1-2	TRBD1	-	TRBV19	CASSHRGDYGYTF	TGTGCCAGTAGTCACAGGGGGGACTATGGCTACACCTTC
TRBJ2-1	-	-	TRBV4-1	CASSQERGLALAYNEQFF	TGCGCCAGCAGCCAAGAAAGGGGGTTAGCTCTTGCCTACAATGAGCAGTTCTTC
TRBJ1-1	-	few	TRBV7-2	CASSRERDTEAFF	TGTGCCAGCAGCCGGGAAAGGGATACTGAAGCTTTCTTT
TRBJ1-4	-	-	TRBV15	CATSRDWAVNEKLFF	TGTGCCACCAGCAGAGATTGGGCAGTGAATGAAAAACTGTTTTTT
TRBJ2-3	TRBD2	-	TRBV2	CAAAGGTGTSGTDTQYF	TGTGCGGCAGCAGGCGGAACCGGGACTAGCGGCACAGATACGCAGTATTTT
TRBJ1-3	-	-	TRBV9	CASSVRTRGTGNTIYF	TGTGCCAGCAGCGTACGCACTCGAGGGACTGGAAACACCATATATTTT
TRBJ1-6	TRBD1	-	TRBV5-4	CASSRDSANSPLHF	TGTGCCAGCAGCCGGGACAGCGCAAATTCACCCCTCCACTTT
TRBJ2-7	TRBD1	-	TRBV29-1	CSVDPTGTGGNEQYF	TGCAGCGTTGATCCCACCGGGACAGGGGGTAACGAGCAGTACTTC